The next 20 T cell receptor beta chains were all read from a single sample in a study of blood T cell repertoires in COVID-19. Data came from immunoSEQ multiplex PCR; TCRdb stores just in-frame clones and leaves some out. The sample contains some 73,000 clones, 75% to 80% of which appear only once. Specimen: peripheral blood. These receptors were collected from a man aged 70-80 years with COVID-19, enrolled during active disease.

J is TRBJ1-5 and V is TRBV5-1, with 12 bases lining up with TRBD1. Germline V gene sequence: CDR1 SGHRS, CDR2 YFSETQ. The J segment lost 11 bases and the V segment lost 4 bases, leaving 13 bases of the junction unmatched. CDR3 size: 16 residues. This CDR3 reads CASSIDPGTGGRTQHF. The CDR3, as DNA: TGCGCCAGCAGCATCGACCCCGGGACAGGGGGCCGGACCCAGCATTTT. Full variable domain (outside the CDR3, taken from reference TRBV5-1 and TRBJ1-5): KAGVTQTPRYLIKTRGQQVTLSCSPISGHRSVSWYQQTPGQGLQFLFEYFSETQRNKGNFPGRFSGRQFSNSRSEMNVSTLELGDSALYLCASSIDPGTGGRTQHFGDGTRLSIL.

V and J are TRBV10-3 and TRBJ2-6; 7 nucleotides agree with TRBD1. The junction had 7 bases not matched to a gene; V was cut back by 1 base and J by 1 base. The CDR3 spans 18 residues. Germline CDR1 is ENHRY and CDR2 is SYGVKD. The CDR3, as DNA: TGTGCCATCAGTGAGTGGTTCAGGGGGATTTCTGGGGCCAACGTCCTGACTTTC. This gives the protein CAISEWFRGISGANVLTF.

This clone has more than one count but fewer than ten. This chain joins TRBV5-3 and TRBJ1-2, with D uncertain. TRBV5-3 is an open reading frame, and its role is uncertain. V was pared by 4 bases and J by 1 base, with 11 bases between. The CDR3 is 14 residues long. As DNA, the CDR3 is TGTGCCAGAAGCATAGATGGAGTTAACTATGGCTACACCTTC. Translation: CARSIDGVNYGYTF.

This rearrangement joins TRBV30 to TRBJ1-5; possible D gene TRBD1, 6 bases. Trimming stripped 3 bases from V and 0 bases from J, with 18 bases between. Germline loops: CDR1 GTSNPN, CDR2 SVGIG (reference sequence). CDR3 size: 17 residues. The CDR3 nucleotides read TGTGCCTGGAGGGACGGAGTTTACAGGGCTAGCAATCAGCCCCAGCATTTT. It yields the protein CAWRDGVYRASNQPQHF. Full variable domain (outside the CDR3, taken from reference TRBV30 and TRBJ1-5): SQTIHQWPATLVQPVGSPLSLECTVEGTSNPNLYWYRQAAGRGLQLLFYSVGIGQISSEVPQNLSASRPQDRQFILSSKKLLLSDSGFYLCAWRDGVYRASNQPQHFGDGTRLSIL.

The chain joins TRBV24-1 to TRBJ2-2, with 12 bases lining up with TRBD2. The CDR3 is 17 residues long. Unmatched junction bases numbered 6, after V lost 3 bases and J lost 5 bases. The V gene's germline CDR1 is KGHDR and CDR2 SFDVKD. The CDR3 DNA follows: TGTGCCACCAGTGATGTGCTAGCGGGAGGGGAAACCGGGGAGCTGTTTTTT. Its translation: CATSDVLAGGETGELFF.

The chain has TRBV29-1 and TRBJ1-6; the D gene is possibly TRBD1 (6 bases). Germline-derived CDR1 and CDR2 are SQVTM and ANQGSEA. The ends were cut back, 4 bases at V and 7 bases at J, with 11 bases in the middle. The CDR3 contains 13 residues. As DNA, the CDR3 is TGCAGCGTTGGGCAGGGGTGGAATTCACCCCTCCACTTT. This codes for CSVGQGWNSPLHF.

This clone appeared once. The chain uses TRBV5-4 and TRBJ1-5, with D possibly matching TRBD1 (6 bases). The V end lost 3 bases, the J end lost 6 bases, and 19 bases lay between the germline ends. The CDR3 totals 16 residues. Per the germline V gene, CDR1 is SGHNT and CDR2 is YYREEE (reference sequence). CDR3 sequence: CASSSQGGNSLQPQHF. CDR3 in DNA: TGTGCCAGCAGCTCACAGGGTGGGAATAGTCTTCAGCCCCAGCATTTT.

This clone was picked up one time. V usage is TRBV30 and J usage is TRBJ2-1, with 9 nucleotides matching TRBD2. The germline V gene has CDR1 GTSNPN and CDR2 SVGIG (reference sequence). The CDR3 has 12 residues. V shed 5 bases, J shed 8 bases, and the junction held 4 bases outside the gene matches. The CDR3 DNA reads as TGTGCCTGGTTGGTAGCGGGAGATGAGCAGTTCTTC. Residues: CAWLVAGDEQFF.

The rearrangement links TRBV28 to TRBJ1-1; 9 bases map to TRBD1. J gave up 3 bases and V 8 bases, and 7 bases lay outside the gene matches. The CDR3 runs 14 residues. From germline, CDR1 is MDHEN and CDR2 SYDVKM. Here the CDR3 reads CASFTGGAHTEAFF. As DNA, the CDR3 is TGTGCCAGCTTTACAGGGGGCGCGCACACTGAAGCTTTCTTT.

This clone was detected only a few times. The rearrangement uses TRBV10-3 and TRBJ1-5; no reliable D call. Trimming took off 10 bases at V and 3 bases at J, with 16 bases between the two ends. The germline V gene has CDR1 ENHRY and CDR2 SYGVKD. The CDR3 totals 14 residues. CDR3 DNA: TGTGCCACAAGGGTGGAGGGTCACAATCAGCCCCAGCATTTT. This codes for CATRVEGHNQPQHF.

The chain carries TRBV5-4 and TRBJ2-2, with D possibly TRBD2 on 5 matching bases. CDR1 is SGHNT, CDR2 YYREEE, per germline (reference sequence). V was clipped by 5 bases and J by 0 bases, with 14 bases between them. CDR3 size: 16 residues. The CDR3 coding sequence is TGTGCCAGCAGAACCGCGGGTCCATCGAACACCGGGGAGCTGTTTTTT. This codes for CASRTAGPSNTGELFF.

The chain has TRBV28 and TRBJ2-7, with D unclear. Germline CDR1 is MDHEN and CDR2 is SYDVKM. The CDR3 is made up of 15 amino acids. The V and J ends lost 2 bases and 4 bases respectively, with 15 bases between them. DNA for the CDR3: TGTGCCAGCAGTTTAGGTTTTTCGGTCTCTTACGAGCAGTACTTC. The encoded protein is CASSLGFSVSYEQYF. The variable domain in full, with the rest retrieved from reference TRBV28 and TRBJ2-7, is DVKVTQSSRYLVKRTGEKVFLECVQDMDHENMFWYRQDPGLGLRLIYFSYDVKMKEKGDIPEGYSVSREKKERFSLILESASTNQTSMYLCASSLGFSVSYEQYFGPGTRLTVT.

The chain is built from TRBV12-3 or TRBV12-4 and TRBJ2-3; weak D call: TRBD1 (5 bases). Trimming left V 8 bases short and J 4 bases short, with 10 bases between. The length of the CDR3 is 12 residues. The CDR3 DNA follows: TGTGCCAGCGGGGCTGCACCAGATACGCAGTATTTT. Translating gives CASGAAPDTQYF.

This clone was counted only a few times. The rearrangement links TRBV11-1 to TRBJ2-7; TRBD2 agrees at 8 bases. Germline-derived CDR1 and CDR2 are SGHAT and FQDESV (reference sequence). There are 14 residues in the CDR3. Germline trimming cut 7 bases from V and 3 bases from J; bases unmatched to any gene: 8. Here the CDR3 reads CASTQGSGIYEQYF. CDR3 coding DNA: TGTGCCAGCACTCAAGGTAGCGGGATCTACGAGCAGTACTTC.

V is TRBV7-9 and J is TRBJ2-3; possible D gene TRBD2, 5 bases. The CDR3 is 15 amino acids. Germline-derived CDR1 and CDR2 are SEHNR and FQNEAQ (reference sequence). Trimming took off 5 bases at V and 5 bases at J, with 17 bases between the two ends. In DNA form, the CDR3 reads TGTGCCAGCAGCCCCCGATACGTTCGGGGAGATACGCAGTATTTT. Translation: CASSPRYVRGDTQYF.

The chain couples TRBV15 to TRBJ2-1; no firm D call. V lost 0 bases, J lost 8 bases, and 17 bases lay in between. CDR3 length: 16 amino acids. Germline values: CDR1 LNHNV, CDR2 YYDKDF (reference sequence). The CDR3 DNA sequence: TGTGCCACCAGCAGAGACCGATTGTTTCGGGTGCATGAGCAGTTCTTC. Residues: CATSRDRLFRVHEQFF. Drawing the rest from reference TRBV15 and TRBJ2-1, the complete variable domain is DAMVIQNPRYQVTQFGKPVTLSCSQTLNHNVMYWYQQKSSQAPKLLFHYYDKDFNNEADTPDNFQSRRPNTSFCFLDIRSPGLGDTAMYLCATSRDRLFRVHEQFFGPGTRLTVL.

The chain couples TRBV5-5 to TRBJ2-7; 9 nucleotides align to TRBD1. Losses at the gene ends were 2 bases for V and 6 bases for J; bases not matched to a gene: 6. Germline CDR1 SGHKS, CDR2 YYEKEE (reference sequence). CDR3 length equals 14 residues. The CDR3 region is CASSLMGQGSEQYF. The DNA of the CDR3 is TGTGCCAGCAGCTTAATGGGACAGGGAAGCGAGCAGTACTTC.

This chain uses TRBV6-1 with TRBJ1-2; 8 nucleotides line up with TRBD1. This CDR3 region has 13 residues. Germline lookup yields CDR1 MNHNS and CDR2 SASEGT. The trim removed 2 bases at V and 9 bases at J, leaving 5 bases unmatched. CDR3 loop: CASSESGGGRYTF. The DNA of the CDR3 is TGTGCCAGCAGTGAATCAGGGGGCGGTCGCTACACCTTC.

This clone is a singleton in its sample. The rearrangement uses TRBV19 and TRBJ2-3; D gene ambiguous. The V end was cut by 7 bases, the J end by 2 bases, with 4 bases between. The germline gives CDR1 LNHDA, CDR2 SQIVND (reference sequence). The CDR3 extends over 11 amino acids. The CDR3 nucleotides read TGTGCCAGTACAGACACAGATACGCAGTATTTT. This codes for CASTDTDTQYF. The full variable domain, with the rest looked up from reference TRBV19 and TRBJ2-3, is DGGITQSPKYLFRKEGQNVTLSCEQNLNHDAMYWYRQDPGQGLRLIYYSQIVNDFQKGDIAEGYSVSREKKESFPLTVTSAQKNPTAFYLCASTDTDTQYFGPGTRLTVL.

There are a few counts of this clone. V is TRBV10-2 and J is TRBJ2-7; TRBD1 agrees at 10 bases. This CDR3 spans 15 amino acids. Trimming removed 6 bases from V and 0 bases from J; junction bases left unmatched: 5. CDR1 and CDR2 from the germline V gene are WSHSY and SAAADI. The CDR3, as DNA: TGCGCCAGCAGCCACCGGGACAGGGGCTCCTACGAGCAGTACTTC. Its protein product is CASSHRDRGSYEQYF.